Listed here are 25 T cell receptor beta chains from one sample, sequenced in a study of T cells after yellow fever vaccination. TCRdb passed the 5' RACE reads through MiXCR, listing each CDR3 protein once. This sample has a few hundred thousand distinct CDR3 sequences, with approximately 16% found just once. This material consisted of PBMCs, taken 5 days after the first yellow fever vaccination. The receptor source for this set is a man between 18 and 29 years old who received the YFV17D yellow fever vaccine.

This clonotype was seen a few times. This chain links TRBV13 with TRBJ2-7; a weak D match, TRBD2 (5 bases). The V gene lost 3 bases and the J gene lost 3 bases, with 9 bases spanning the gap. The germline V gene encodes CDR1 PRHDT and CDR2 FYEKMQ (reference sequence). The CDR3 sequence is 13 residues long. The CDR3 spells CASSFGVGYEQYV. The CDR3 coding sequence is TGTGCCAGCAGCTTCGGGGTGGGCTACGAGCAGTACGTC.

This clonotype appeared a few times. This chain joins TRBV11-2 and TRBJ2-3, with TRBD2 as a possible D gene (7 bases). Per germline, CDR1 SGHAT and CDR2 FQNNGV. Between the trimmed V and J ends, which lost 7 bases and 4 bases, there was a span of 15 bases. The CDR3 consists of 14 residues. The chain's CDR3 is CASMGGAAADTQYF. DNA for the CDR3: TGTGCCAGCATGGGGGGGGCAGCTGCAGATACGCAGTATTTT.

A few counts support this clonotype. The chain employs TRBV28 and TRBJ2-7; possible D gene TRBD1, 6 bases. The CDR3 spans 14 residues. Germline V gene sequence: CDR1 MDHEN, CDR2 SYDVKM. V gave up 5 bases and J gave up 4 bases, with 15 bases separating them. The CDR3 DNA is TGTGCCAGCAGTACACGACCCAGGGGTTACGAGCAGTACGTC. Translation gives CASSTRPRGYEQYV.

This chain connects TRBV5-1 to TRBJ2-2; 8 nucleotides agree with TRBD1. Looked up from germline, CDR1 is SGHRS and CDR2 is YFSETQ. The CDR3 extends over 15 amino acids. Trimming took 3 bases from V and 4 from J; bases not matched to a gene: 5. CDR3 nucleotides: TGCGCCAGCAGCTGGGGACAGGCCTCCACCGGGGAGCTGTTTTTT. It specifies CASSWGQASTGELFF.

This clonotype was picked up a small number of times. The rearrangement joins TRBV4-1 to TRBJ2-3, with 10 bases aligning to TRBD2. This CDR3 is 17 amino acids long. Germline V gene lookup returns CDR1 MGHRA and CDR2 YSYEKL. Trimming at V came to 0 bases and at J to 3 bases, leaving 6 bases not matched to a gene. The CDR3 DNA follows: TGCGCCAGCAGCCAAGAATGGAGCGGGGGGGCAACAGATACGCAGTATTTT. Protein: CASSQEWSGGATDTQYF.

V and J are TRBV7-2 and TRBJ1-5; D is perhaps TRBD1 (5 bases). CDR3 length: 16 amino acids. Germline CDR1 reads SGHTA; CDR2 reads FQGNSA. V was shortened by 2 bases and J by 3 bases, with 14 bases between the two germline ends. Written as DNA, the CDR3 is TGTGCCAGCAGCTTACAATCTCGGACAACCAATCAGCCCCAGCATTTT. Translation: CASSLQSRTTNQPQHF.

The J gene is TRBJ2-3, the V gene TRBV6-1; a possible D gene is TRBD1 (6 bases). This CDR3 spans 16 amino acids. From germline, CDR1 is MNHNS and CDR2 SASEGT. Trimming left V 7 bases short and J 2 bases short, with 19 bases between. The CDR3 nucleotides read TGTGCCAGCAAAGCTCTCGGCAGGGGTTACACAGATACGCAGTATTTT. Its translation is CASKALGRGYTDTQYF.

The chain links TRBV28 to TRBJ1-6, with 8 bases aligning to TRBD1. The germline V gene encodes CDR1 MDHEN and CDR2 SYDVKM. The junction had 10 bases not matched to a gene; V was cut back by 6 bases and J by 0 bases. The CDR3 runs to 18 residues. The CDR3 is CASSPYDRGYSYNSPLHF. The CDR3 bases are TGTGCCAGCAGCCCCTACGACAGGGGCTACTCCTATAATTCACCCCTCCACTTT. Full variable domain (missing parts from reference TRBV28 and TRBJ1-6): DVKVTQSSRYLVKRTGEKVFLECVQDMDHENMFWYRQDPGLGLRLIYFSYDVKMKEKGDIPEGYSVSREKKERFSLILESASTNQTSMYLCASSPYDRGYSYNSPLHFGNGTRLTVT.

The rearrangement joins TRBV29-1 to TRBJ2-3; D gene unclear. The germline CDR1 and CDR2 sequences are SQVTM and ANQGSEA. This CDR3 is built from 14 residues. V dropped 2 bases and J dropped 1 base, with 10 bases sitting between them. The CDR3 nucleotides read TGCAGCGTTGAACTTGCAACCCGCACAGATACGCAGTATTTT. This sequence encodes CSVELATRTDTQYF.

This chain connects TRBV12-3 or TRBV12-4 to TRBJ2-7, with 10 bases matching TRBD2. V lost 5 bases and J lost 7; bases outside the gene matches: 11. CDR3 length: 15 amino acids. The CDR3 is CASSPTSGAVGEQYF. CDR3 bases: TGTGCCAGCAGTCCAACTAGCGGGGCGGTGGGGGAGCAGTACTTC.

This clonotype turned up a few times. V usage is TRBV11-1 and J usage is TRBJ2-2; D is possibly TRBD1 (6 bases). The CDR3 has 19 residues. Germline-derived CDR1 and CDR2 are SGHAT and FQDESV (reference sequence). Between the trimmed V and J ends, which lost 7 bases and 3 bases, there was a span of 27 bases. CDR3 bases: TGTGCCAGCACCCATCCCACAATCACAACAGGGACCTACACCGGGGAGCTGTTTTTT. Protein sequence: CASTHPTITTGTYTGELFF.

This clonotype was seen only a few times. The rearrangement links TRBV12-3 or TRBV12-4 to TRBJ2-5, with TRBD2 matching over 10 bases. J was trimmed by 5 bases and V by 7 bases; bases with no gene match: 13. There are 16 residues in the CDR3. This chain's CDR3 is CASKARAGGPFETQYF. As DNA, the CDR3 is TGTGCCAGCAAGGCTCGAGCGGGGGGGCCTTTTGAGACCCAGTACTTC.

The chain uses TRBV7-2 and TRBJ1-3; D call uncertain. The CDR3 length is 15 residues. Germline lookup yields CDR1 SGHTA and CDR2 FQGNSA. V was cut by 1 base and J by 6 bases, with 13 bases left in between. The CDR3 loop reads CASSLVSVDKNTIYF. In DNA form, the CDR3 reads TGTGCCAGCAGCTTAGTTTCAGTAGACAAAAACACCATATATTTT.

This clonotype occurred many times. The chain combines TRBV18 with TRBJ2-5, with 8 bases identical to TRBD2. Germline-derived CDR1 and CDR2 are KGHSH and LQKENI. The CDR3 sequence is 15 residues long. J was trimmed by 3 bases and V by 6 bases; bases with no gene match: 9. The CDR3 DNA is TGTGCCAGCTCCCCGAGGCGGGGGGCCGAAGAGACCCAGTACTTC. This translates into CASSPRRGAEETQYF.

This clonotype came up a few times. CDR3 region: CASSVGGSSSPLHF. Written as DNA, the CDR3 is TGTGCCAGCAGCGTAGGTGGTAGTAGTTCACCCCTCCACTTT. The genes are TRBV9 and TRBJ1-6, with D uncertain. The CDR3 contains 14 residues. The germline V and J ends were trimmed by 0 bases and 9 bases, with 10 bases remaining between them. Per the germline V gene, CDR1 is SGDLS and CDR2 is YYNGEE.

This clonotype occurred a few times. V gene TRBV7-2 combines with J gene TRBJ2-5; D gene ambiguous. V lost 2 bases, J lost 5 bases, and 15 bases lay in between. CDR3 length: 15 amino acids. Germline CDR1 and CDR2: SGHTA and FQGNSA. The CDR3 here is CASSLTSPQGETQYF. CDR3 bases: TGTGCCAGCAGCTTAACGTCACCCCAAGGCGAGACCCAGTACTTC.

This rearrangement joins TRBV6-2 or TRBV6-3 to TRBJ2-5; D perhaps matches TRBD2 (6 bases). V lost 2 bases and J lost 4, with 14 bases in between. There are 15 residues in the CDR3. From germline, CDR1 is MNHEY and CDR2 SVGEGT. CDR3 nucleotide sequence: TGTGCCAGCAGTTACAGCGCGGGGATAGGAGAGACCCAGTACTTC. This codes for CASSYSAGIGETQYF.

This chain connects TRBV6-5 to TRBJ1-2, with D unclear. V was trimmed by 2 bases and J by 1 base, leaving 14 bases between them. Germline CDR1 MNHEY, CDR2 SVGAGI. This CDR3 has 16 residues. CDR3 coding DNA: TGTGCCAGCAGTTACGGCGACGGACTCGTTAACTATGGCTACACCTTC. It codes for CASSYGDGLVNYGYTF.

This chain uses TRBV4-1 with TRBJ2-7, with D perhaps TRBD1 (6 bases). The CDR3 is 14 residues long. The V gene lost 4 bases and the J gene lost 1 base, with 11 bases spanning the gap. The V gene's germline CDR1 is MGHRA and CDR2 YSYEKL. The CDR3: CASSPRTASYEQYF. CDR3 in DNA: TGCGCCAGCAGCCCCCGGACAGCGTCCTACGAGCAGTACTTC.

There are a few counts of this clonotype. This chain uses TRBV20-1 with TRBJ1-1; 7 bases line up with TRBD1. Trimming took 1 base from V and 0 from J; bases not matched to a gene: 5. The germline gives CDR1 DFQATT, CDR2 SNEGSKA (reference sequence). This CDR3 has 15 amino acids. CDR3 in DNA: TGCAGTGCTAGAGTAAGGGGGCTCATGAACACTGAAGCTTTCTTT. It encodes CSARVRGLMNTEAFF.

The chain employs TRBV7-3 and TRBJ1-1, with D possibly being TRBD1 (6 bases). V was clipped by 4 bases and J by 3 bases, with 18 bases between them. This CDR3 has 16 amino acids. Germline V gene lookup returns CDR1 SGHTA and CDR2 FQGTGA. The CDR3 region has the DNA TGTGCCAGCAGCTCACGGACAGTACCCAGGGACACTGAAGCTTTCTTT. Protein: CASSSRTVPRDTEAFF.

This clonotype was found many times. The rearrangement joins TRBV20-1 to TRBJ2-1; 11 nucleotides line up with TRBD2. The CDR3 runs to 16 residues. V shed 1 base, J shed 3 bases, and the junction held 5 bases outside the gene matches. The germline V gene encodes CDR1 DFQATT and CDR2 SNEGSKA (reference sequence). The CDR3 DNA sequence: TGCAGTGCTAGAGGCCTCCTAGCGGGGGGCTACAATGAGCAGTTCTTC. Translating gives CSARGLLAGGYNEQFF.

The V call is TRBV5-6, the J call TRBJ2-1; 7 bases line up with TRBD1. This CDR3 region has 15 residues. V was pared by 3 bases and J by 7 bases, with 10 bases of the junction left unmatched. Germline V gene lookup returns CDR1 SGHDT and CDR2 YYEEEE. CDR3 DNA sequence: TGTGCCAGCAGCTACAGGGGCTCCCCGGGGAATGAGCAGTTCTTC. This translates into CASSYRGSPGNEQFF.

J is TRBJ1-1 and V is TRBV7-8; D gene uncertain. From germline, CDR1 is SGHVS and CDR2 FQNEAQ. Between the trimmed V and J ends, which lost 1 base and 4 bases, there was a span of 13 bases. This CDR3 is 15 amino acids long. CDR3 sequence reads: CASSLGSSRGTEAFF. The CDR3 DNA reads as TGTGCCAGCAGCTTAGGCTCCTCCCGCGGCACTGAAGCTTTCTTT.

V is TRBV11-3 and J is TRBJ2-1; a weak D match, TRBD2 (6 bases). CDR3 size: 16 residues. CDR1 is SGHNT, CDR2 YENEEA, per germline. V dropped 4 bases and J dropped 0 bases, with 13 bases sitting between them. DNA of the CDR3: TGTGCCAGCAGCTACTATAGCGGAGCCTCCTACAATGAGCAGTTCTTC. It encodes CASSYYSGASYNEQFF. Combining the CDR3 with reference TRBV11-3 and TRBJ2-1 gives the whole variable domain EAGVVQSPRYKIIEKKQPVAFWCNPISGHNTLYWYLQNLGQGPELLIRYENEEAVDDSQLPKDRFSAERLKGVDSTLKIQPAELGDSAVYLCASSYYSGASYNEQFFGPGTRLTVL.